This T cell receptor (beta chain) was observed in a study of T cells in Graves' hyperthyroidism and ophthalmopathy. This sample holds PBMCs from roughly 10 ml fresh peripheral blood. Amplified TCR beta CDR3 regions came from RNA transcripts. A set of HTBI primers served as the primers for a first-round RT-PCR of the TCR CDR3. TCRdb processed the multiplex PCR reads anew with MiXCR; each CDR3 protein has one entry. In the table there are over 500,000 distinct CDR3 sequences, around 15% of which are singletons. Ten or more counts support this clonotype. Between the trimmed V and J ends, which lost 6 bases and 3 bases, there was a span of 15 bases. CDR1 and CDR2 (germline): MDHEN, SYDVKM. The CDR3 totals 14 residues.

The rearrangement joins TRBV28 to TRBJ2-7, with D possibly being TRBD1 (6 bases). Material for sequencing was blood. The receptor's source is a woman aged 40 to 55 with Graves' hyperthyroidism. For the CDR3, the DNA is TGTGCCAGCAGAACCCCCGGGGACAACTACGAGCAGTACTTC. Translating gives CASRTPGDNYEQYF.